Following are 29 T cell receptor beta chains from one sample sequenced in a study of T cell repertoires in cytomegalovirus infection. No cognate antigen is known for these TCRs. TCRdb reanalysed the reads using MiXCR and keeps one entry per CDR3 protein. Of some 920,000 distinct CDR3 sequences in the sample, roughly 30% are singletons; the top ten hold more than 13%. Sequencing used cultured CD8+ T cells from PBMCs, obtained from culture after CMV antigen stimulation. The receptors here all came from a human donor in good health (CMV status not recorded). Some clones in this sample may be carry-over from other donors' samples.

This sequence joins TRBV6-1 and TRBJ1-2; D not certain. CDR3 length: 11 residues. CDR1 MNHNS and CDR2 SASEGT come from the germline V gene. The V gene lost 3 bases and the J gene lost 7 bases, with 6 bases spanning the gap. CDR3: CASSDVGGYTF. As DNA, the CDR3 is TGTGCCAGCAGTGACGTGGGTGGCTACACCTTC.

V is TRBV7-9 and J is TRBJ1-1, with 7 bases lining up with TRBD1. V was pared by 0 bases and J by 1 base, with 8 bases of the junction left unmatched. Germline CDR1 reads SEHNR; CDR2 reads FQNEAQ (reference sequence). The CDR3 has 17 residues. The CDR3 region is CASSLAVGGTTNTEAFF. CDR3 DNA: TGTGCCAGCAGCTTAGCGGTAGGGGGCACAACGAACACTGAAGCTTTCTTT.

Note on this clonotype: This may arise from a read error, as a much more abundant clone is one base away. V gene TRBV7-6 combines with J gene TRBJ2-1, with D possibly matching TRBD2 (5 bases). The CDR3 totals 15 residues. CDR1 SGHVS and CDR2 FNYEAQ come from the germline V gene. V lost 1 base to trimming and J lost 7 bases, with 14 bases between them. CDR3 sequence: CASSLVSSSLNEQFF. The CDR3 nucleotides are TGTGCCAGCAGCTTAGTGTCTAGCAGCTTAAATGAGCAGTTCTTC.

The V gene is TRBV12-3 or TRBV12-4, the J gene TRBJ1-2; 12 bases line up with TRBD1. The J segment lost 2 bases and the V segment lost 5 bases, leaving 6 bases of the junction unmatched. The CDR3 spans 16 residues. The DNA for the CDR3 is TGTGCCAGCAGTACCGGGACAGGGGGCGCAAACTATGGCTACACCTTC. Its translation: CASSTGTGGANYGYTF.

The chain recombines TRBV7-9 with TRBJ2-1; 7 bases fit TRBD2. The CDR3 sequence is 15 residues long. The J segment lost 7 bases and the V segment lost 1 base, leaving 7 bases of the junction unmatched. Germline V CDR1 and CDR2: SEHNR, FQNEAQ (reference sequence). CDR3 protein: CASSLVGLAANEQFF. CDR3 sequence (DNA): TGTGCCAGCAGCTTAGTCGGGCTAGCGGCGAATGAGCAGTTCTTC. The whole variable domain, filled in from reference TRBV7-9 and TRBJ2-1, reads DTGVSQNPRHKITKRGQNVTFRCDPISEHNRLYWYRQTLGQGPEFLTYFQNEAQLEKSRLLSDRFSAERPKGSFSTLEIQRTEQGDSAMYLCASSLVGLAANEQFFGPGTRLTVL.

In this sample, this clonotype turned up many times. The chain links TRBV7-9 to TRBJ2-5; TRBD2 matches at 8 bases. V lost 2 bases and J lost 2; bases outside the gene matches: 7. The CDR3 spans 16 residues. Germline V lookup: CDR1 SEHNR, CDR2 FQNEAQ (reference sequence). CDR3 coding DNA: TGTGCCAGCAGCTTAAGATCTAGCGGGCCACAAGAGACCCAGTACTTC. This gives the protein CASSLRSSGPQETQYF. Supplemented by reference TRBV7-9 and TRBJ2-5, the full variable domain reads DTGVSQNPRHKITKRGQNVTFRCDPISEHNRLYWYRQTLGQGPEFLTYFQNEAQLEKSRLLSDRFSAERPKGSFSTLEIQRTEQGDSAMYLCASSLRSSGPQETQYFGPGTRLLVL.

This clonotype has a handful of counts. V usage is TRBV25-1 and J usage is TRBJ1-6; possible D gene TRBD1, 6 bases. The CDR3 spans 13 residues. The V end lost 4 bases, the J end lost 9 bases, and 10 bases lay between the germline ends. Per the germline V gene, CDR1 is MGHDK and CDR2 is SYGVNS. Written as DNA, the CDR3 is TGTGCCAGCAGTGGTTGGGGGGCTTCACCCCTCCACTTT. It is translated as CASSGWGASPLHF.

The table lists this clonotype with a few counts. V is TRBV7-6 and J is TRBJ2-5, with D maybe TRBD2 (6 bases). This CDR3 contains 16 residues. V lost 2 bases, J lost 5 bases, and 18 bases lay in between. Germline CDR1 and CDR2: SGHVS and FNYEAQ. In nucleotides, the CDR3 is TGTGCCAGCAGCTTAAGTTCTGGAGGGGCTGAGGAGACCCAGTACTTC. It translates to CASSLSSGGAEETQYF.

J is TRBJ2-2 and V is TRBV6-2 or TRBV6-3, with 10 bases lining up with TRBD1. This CDR3 contains 19 residues. CDR1 MNHEY and CDR2 SVGEGT come from the germline V gene. Trimming took 6 bases from V and 0 from J; bases not matched to a gene: 13. CDR3: CASSRRDRGPPANTGELFF. The CDR3 DNA reads as TGTGCCAGCAGCCGCCGGGACAGGGGCCCCCCCGCGAACACCGGGGAGCTGTTTTTT.

In this sample, this clonotype turned up many times. The V call is TRBV6-5, the J call TRBJ2-1; possibly TRBD2 for D (6 bases). This CDR3 comprises 15 residues. Germline V gene data show CDR1 as MNHEY and CDR2 as SVGAGI. V shed 5 bases and J shed 3 bases, with 14 bases lying between them. The CDR3 DNA reads TGTGCCAGCAGTCCGGGACTCTCTTTCTACAATGAGCAGTTCTTC. Translated, it gives CASSPGLSFYNEQFF.

The chain links TRBV12-5 to TRBJ1-2, with 7 bases that match TRBD1. Germline V lookup: CDR1 LGHNT, CDR2 FRNRAP. The J segment lost 1 base and the V segment lost 2 bases, leaving 7 bases of the junction unmatched. The CDR3 has 16 residues. Here the CDR3 DNA reads TGTGCTAGTGGTTTGCCACGGACAGGATTTAACTATGGCTACACCTTC. It translates to CASGLPRTGFNYGYTF.

The rearrangement joins TRBV4-3 to TRBJ1-5; 7 bases are shared with TRBD1. V shed 3 bases, J shed 5 bases, and the junction held 7 bases outside the gene matches. CDR3 size: 15 residues. Germline CDR1 reads LGHNA; CDR2 reads YSLEER. The CDR3 DNA reads as TGCGCCAGCAGCCACTACAGGGGCATGGATCAGCCCCAGCATTTT. It specifies CASSHYRGMDQPQHF.

The chain combines TRBV6-2 or TRBV6-3 with TRBJ2-1, with TRBD2 matching over 9 bases. CDR3 length: 16 amino acids. Germline loops: CDR1 MNHEY, CDR2 SVGEGT. V lost 4 bases and J lost 3; bases outside the gene matches: 7. CDR3 DNA: TGTGCCAGCAGTTTTTCTAGCGGGGCCATCTACAATGAGCAGTTCTTC. This sequence encodes CASSFSSGAIYNEQFF.

The V call is TRBV19, the J call TRBJ1-2, with D hard to call. CDR3 length: 14 residues. Trimming took off 5 bases at V and 2 bases at J, with 12 bases between the two ends. Germline V CDR1 and CDR2: LNHDA, SQIVND (reference sequence). The CDR3 reads CASSPARGNYGYTF. CDR3 sequence (DNA): TGTGCCAGTAGTCCTGCGCGGGGAAACTATGGCTACACCTTC.

The sample holds many counts of this clonotype. The V call is TRBV13, the J call TRBJ1-5; 8 bases map to TRBD1. The CDR3 consists of 16 residues. Per germline, CDR1 PRHDT and CDR2 FYEKMQ (reference sequence). The V gene end was trimmed by 1 base and the J gene end by 3 bases; junction bases not matched to a gene: 5. The CDR3 coding sequence is TGTGCCAGCAGCTTAGCATCGACAGGGGCCAATCAGCCCCAGCATTTT. Protein sequence: CASSLASTGANQPQHF. Complete variable domain (other parts from reference TRBV13 and TRBJ1-5): AAGVIQSPRHLIKEKRETATLKCYPIPRHDTVYWYQQGPGQDPQFLISFYEKMQSDKGSIPDRFSAQQFSDYHSELNMSSLELGDSALYFCASSLASTGANQPQHFGDGTRLSIL.

This clonotype was observed at least ten times. The chain employs TRBV7-6 and TRBJ2-5; 10 bases match TRBD2. CDR3 length: 18 residues. Per germline, CDR1 SGHVS and CDR2 FNYEAQ. Trimming cost V 2 bases and J 0 bases; bases outside gene matches: 9. The CDR3 sequence is CASSLPLAGATYQETQYF. CDR3 nucleotides: TGTGCCAGCAGCTTACCCCTAGCGGGGGCTACGTACCAAGAGACCCAGTACTTC. Based on the CDR3 plus reference TRBV7-6 and TRBJ2-5, the full variable domain is GAGVSQSPRYKVTKRGQDVALRCDPISGHVSLYWYRQALGQGPEFLTYFNYEAQQDKSGLPNDRFSAERPEGSISTLTIQRTEQRDSAMYRCASSLPLAGATYQETQYFGPGTRLLVL.

This clonotype was counted only a few times. The rearrangement joins TRBV12-3 or TRBV12-4 to TRBJ1-2, with a tentative D call TRBD1 (5 bases). V was clipped by 5 bases and J by 3 bases, with 10 bases between them. The CDR3 sequence is 13 residues long. The DNA of the CDR3 is TGTGCCAGCAGTATGACAGAAGACTATGGCTACACCTTC. Translating it yields CASSMTEDYGYTF.

Points on this clonotype: A single base separates this from a much larger clone, so it may be a read error. The genes are TRBV7-2 and TRBJ2-4; possible D gene TRBD2, 5 bases. The length of the CDR3 is 16 residues. CDR1 is SGHTA and CDR2 is FQGNSA in the germline V gene. CDR3 nucleotide sequence: TGTGCCAGCAGCTTAACGGCAGCCCTAGCCAAAAACATTCAGGACTTC. This sequence encodes CASSLTAALAKNIQDF.

The chain uses TRBV5-5 and TRBJ1-1; D might be TRBD1 (5 bases). The V end was cut by 5 bases, the J end by 7 bases, with 15 bases between. Germline V lookup: CDR1 SGHKS, CDR2 YYEKEE (reference sequence). This CDR3 has 13 amino acids. The CDR3 region is CASRLYWGNEAFF. The CDR3 DNA follows: TGTGCCAGCAGGTTGTATTGGGGCAATGAAGCTTTCTTT.

The table lists this clonotype with a few counts. The chain links TRBV4-2 to TRBJ1-2; 7 nucleotides agree with TRBD1. Germline assignment: CDR1 LGHNA and CDR2 YNFKEQ. V lost 1 base, J lost 2 bases, and 10 bases stayed unmatched. CDR3 length: 17 amino acids. The CDR3 spells CASSQAEGAPINYGYTF. As DNA, the CDR3 is TGTGCCAGCAGCCAAGCGGAGGGGGCTCCCATAAACTATGGCTACACCTTC.

This clonotype was counted only a few times. The V and J genes are TRBV20-1 and TRBJ1-2; 11 bases are shared with TRBD1. The CDR3 runs to 15 residues. V lost 0 bases, J lost 8 bases, and 8 bases stayed unmatched. Germline CDR1 DFQATT, CDR2 SNEGSKA (reference sequence). The DNA of the CDR3 is TGCAGTGCTAGAGATGGGGACAGGGGGTGGGAGGGCTACACCTTC. It codes for CSARDGDRGWEGYTF.

This clonotype occurred a few times. V and J are TRBV29-1 and TRBJ1-2, with 12 nucleotides matching TRBD1. Germline assignment: CDR1 SQVTM and CDR2 ANQGSEA. This CDR3 is built from 14 residues. Germline trimming cut 2 bases from V and 4 bases from J; bases unmatched to any gene: 2. The CDR3 here is CSVETGQGAYGYTF. As DNA, the CDR3 is TGCAGCGTTGAAACGGGACAGGGGGCCTATGGCTACACCTTC.

This clonotype occurred a few times. This rearrangement joins TRBV27 to TRBJ1-2; no reliable D call. CDR3 size: 13 residues. V dropped 4 bases and J dropped 6 bases, with 12 bases sitting between them. Germline loops: CDR1 MNHEY, CDR2 SMNVEV (reference sequence). This chain's CDR3 is CASSSGPKNGYTF. The CDR3 DNA sequence: TGTGCCAGCAGTTCCGGGCCAAAAAATGGCTACACCTTC.

This clonotype was counted a few times. The chain has TRBV13 and TRBJ2-5, with 8 bases aligning to TRBD1. Looked up from germline, CDR1 is PRHDT and CDR2 is FYEKMQ (reference sequence). The CDR3 extends over 14 amino acids. V shed 5 bases, J shed 13 bases, and the junction held 15 bases outside the gene matches. The CDR3 DNA reads TGTGCCAGCAGCGACCGGGACAGGCCCCCGGGGCCGTACTTC. Amino acid sequence: CASSDRDRPPGPYF.

The chain carries TRBV7-9 and TRBJ2-5; 12 bases fit TRBD2. CDR3 size: 16 residues. Per germline, CDR1 SEHNR and CDR2 FQNEAQ (reference sequence). V trimming: 1 base; J trimming: 3 bases; junction bases outside the gene matches: 3. CDR3 sequence (DNA): TGTGCCAGCAGCTTAGGTCGACTAGCGGGGGAAGAGACCCAGTACTTC. Its translation is CASSLGRLAGEETQYF.

The chain carries TRBV24-1 and TRBJ2-5; 7 nucleotides match TRBD1. Germline loops: CDR1 KGHDR, CDR2 SFDVKD. V was clipped by 6 bases and J by 0 bases; unmatched bases: 0. The CDR3 contains 13 residues. In nucleotides, the CDR3 is TGTGCCACCAGTACAGGGGACCAAGAGACCCAGTACTTC. It translates to CATSTGDQETQYF.

V and J are TRBV11-3 and TRBJ2-3; no reliable D call. The CDR3 consists of 13 residues. CDR1 and CDR2 from the germline V gene are SGHNT and YENEEA. V gave up 6 bases and J gave up 6 bases, with 13 bases separating them. CDR3 residues: CASSPPLSDTQYF. Written as DNA, the CDR3 is TGTGCCAGCAGTCCACCTCTATCGGATACGCAGTATTTT.

There are many counts of this clonotype. This chain connects TRBV7-2 to TRBJ2-1, with D possibly being TRBD2 (5 bases). Germline-derived CDR1 and CDR2 are SGHTA and FQGNSA. V lost 7 bases and J lost 2, with 15 bases in between. The CDR3 consists of 15 residues. The CDR3 DNA sequence: TGTGCCAGCATCCTGCGGGCTAGCCCCTACAATGAGCAGTTCTTC. Protein: CASILRASPYNEQFF.

This clonotype was seen more than once but under ten times. J is TRBJ2-3 and V is TRBV6-2 or TRBV6-3; 10 positions match TRBD1. The CDR3 has 17 amino acids. Per germline, CDR1 MNHEY and CDR2 SVGEGT. The trim removed 2 bases at V and 6 bases at J, leaving 11 bases unmatched. For the CDR3, the DNA is TGTGCCAGCAGTTACATGGGGGGACAGGGGATCGGTGATACGCAGTATTTT. It is translated as CASSYMGGQGIGDTQYF.